These T cell receptor beta chains were read from a single sample in a study of T cell changes during pregnancy in multiple sclerosis. Profiling relied on immunoSEQ multiplex PCR, and the TCRdb table lists in-frame clones only, not all of them. The sample includes 57,000 or so clones, around 90% seen only once; the top ten take around 1.6%. The sample consisted of peripheral blood, taken in the first trimester of pregnancy. These TCRs come from a female donor with multiple sclerosis, enrolled in a pregnancy study. CDR3s include the opening cysteine and the closing phenylalanine or tryptophan. D genes are given only for firm matches. Size is omitted from some rows. Given values are once, few, many or a class for expanded clones.

d_call	clone_size	j_call	v_call	cdr3_aa	cdr3_nt
TRBD2	.	TRBJ2-1	TRBV18	CASSPPTSGPFNEQFF	TGTGCCAGCTCCCCACCGACTAGCGGACCTTTTAATGAGCAGTTCTTC
.	.	TRBJ2-5	TRBV6-1	CASSESVGRQETQYF	TGTGCCAGCAGTGAATCAGTAGGCAGGCAAGAGACCCAGTACTTC
.	.	TRBJ1-1	TRBV7-2	CASRRQGNTEAFF	TGTGCCAGCAGAAGGCAGGGGAACACTGAAGCTTTCTTT
.	.	TRBJ1-2	TRBV30	CAWSRAYGYTF	TGTGCCTGGTCCAGGGCCTATGGCTACACCTTC
TRBD2	.	TRBJ2-3	TRBV28	CASSLGTSGGRYTQYF	TGTGCCAGCAGCTTAGGGACTAGCGGGGGCCGTTATACGCAGTATTTT
.	.	TRBJ1-3	TRBV7-9	CASSRNRIPSGNTIYF	TGTGCCAGCAGCCGAAACAGGATACCCTCTGGAAACACCATATATTTT
TRBD1	.	TRBJ1-1	TRBV30	CAWSGQGGTEAFF	TGTGCCTGGAGCGGACAGGGTGGAACTGAAGCTTTCTTT
.	.	TRBJ1-4	TRBV10-1	CASSDRQGSSEKLFF	TGCGCCAGCAGTGATCGTCAGGGAAGTAGTGAAAAACTGTTTTTT
TRBD2	.	TRBJ2-3	TRBV6-5	CASANPGTKQYF	TGTGCCAGCGCCAATCCCGGGACTAAGCAGTATTTT
TRBD2	.	TRBJ2-7	TRBV4-2	CASSHGLAGQEQYF	TGTGCCAGCAGCCACGGACTAGCGGGACAAGAGCAGTACTTC
TRBD2	.	TRBJ2-7	TRBV5-4	CASSISVTSGSYEQYF	TGTGCCAGCAGCATAAGCGTGACTAGCGGGAGCTACGAGCAGTACTTC
.	.	TRBJ2-1	TRBV4-2	CASSQVSGYGNEQFF	TGTGCCAGCAGCCAAGTGTCAGGGTATGGCAATGAGCAGTTCTTC
TRBD1	.	TRBJ1-4	TRBV5-1	CASSSAGTGNEKLFF	TGCGCCAGCAGCTCGGCCGGGACAGGAAATGAAAAACTGTTTTTT
TRBD1	.	TRBJ1-2	TRBV5-1	CASSSGTGGDGYTF	TGCGCCAGCAGCTCAGGGACAGGTGGAGATGGCTACACCTTC
.	.	TRBJ2-5	TRBV5-1	CASSPQNIETQYF	TGCGCCAGCAGCCCACAGAATATCGAGACCCAGTACTTC
TRBD1	.	TRBJ2-1	TRBV10-3	CAINPGQGAGNEQFF	TGTGCCATCAATCCGGGACAGGGGGCCGGTAATGAGCAGTTCTTC
.	.	TRBJ1-5	TRBV6-1	CASSEVPLRVGQPQHF	TGTGCCAGCAGTGAAGTCCCTTTGAGGGTCGGTCAGCCCCAGCATTTT
.	once	TRBJ2-2	TRBV14	CASSLSPPVYTGELFF	TGTGCCAGCAGCCTCTCCCCCCCAGTTTACACCGGGGAGCTGTTTTTT
TRBD2	.	TRBJ2-1	TRBV5-4	CASSLGPPAGYNEQFF	TGTGCCAGCAGCTTGGGTCCCCCAGCGGGGTACAATGAGCAGTTCTTC
.	few	TRBJ1-5	TRBV19	CASNPSGRYSPWPQHF	TGTGCCAGTAATCCGTCTGGGCGATACTCCCCTTGGCCCCAGCATTTT
TRBD2	.	TRBJ2-7	TRBV4-1	CASSQVWREINEQYF	TGCGCCAGCAGCCAAGTATGGCGGGAGATAAACGAGCAGTACTTC
TRBD1	.	TRBJ2-7	TRBV27	CASSPPRTGGYEQYF	TGTGCCAGCAGTCCCCCCAGGACAGGGGGCTACGAGCAGTACTTC
.	.	TRBJ1-2	TRBV19	CASTLGQSRYGYTF	TGTGCCAGTACCCTCGGACAGTCTCGATATGGCTACACCTTC
.	.	TRBJ2-7	TRBV5-6	CASSPDQGRGEQYF	TGTGCCAGCAGCCCGGATCAAGGACGGGGCGAGCAGTACTTC
TRBD2	.	TRBJ2-7	TRBV6-5	CASSYGTSGGNYEQYF	TGTGCCAGCAGTTACGGGACTAGCGGGGGAAACTACGAGCAGTACTTC
.	.	TRBJ2-7	TRBV29-1	CSVAGPLTGGGYEQYF	TGCAGCGTTGCGGGTCCTCTAACCGGAGGAGGCTACGAGCAGTACTTC
.	.	TRBJ1-4	TRBV30	CAWSREAIGNEKLFF	TGTGCCTGGAGTCGGGAGGCCATTGGTAATGAAAAACTGTTTTTT
.	.	TRBJ2-7	TRBV10-3	CAINGGKSYEQYF	TGTGCCATCAATGGGGGGAAAAGCTACGAGCAGTACTTC
.	.	TRBJ2-6	TRBV6-4	CASSETGGANVLTF	TGTGCCAGCAGTGAGACAGGTGGGGCCAACGTCCTGACTTTC
TRBD2	.	TRBJ2-7	TRBV2	CASSLRLAGVTEQYF	TGTGCCAGCAGTCTAAGACTAGCGGGAGTTACCGAGCAGTACTTC
.	.	TRBJ1-1	TRBV10-3	CATTWGGDLGTEAFF	TGTGCCACCACATGGGGGGGCGACCTTGGGACTGAAGCTTTCTTT
TRBD2	.	TRBJ2-1	TRBV9	CASSTAGNYNEQFF	TGTGCCAGCAGCACAGCGGGAAACTACAATGAGCAGTTCTTC
.	medium-sized	TRBJ2-1	TRBV5-4	CASSLATYNEQFF	TGTGCCAGCAGCTTGGCAACATACAATGAGCAGTTCTTC
.	once	TRBJ2-5	TRBV4-1	CASSQRSAETQYF	TGCGCCAGCAGCCAAAGAAGCGCGGAGACCCAGTACTTC
TRBD1	.	TRBJ2-3	TRBV11-3	CASSPRDSHTDTQYF	TGTGCCAGCAGCCCCCGGGACAGCCACACAGATACGCAGTATTTT
TRBD2	once	TRBJ2-3	TRBV2	CASSRTSATDTQYF	TGTGCCAGCAGCCGGACTAGCGCCACAGATACGCAGTATTTT
.	.	TRBJ2-1	TRBV10-1	CASSENSYNEQFF	TGCGCCAGCAGTGAGAATAGCTACAATGAGCAGTTCTTC
TRBD2	.	TRBJ2-3	TRBV4-1	CASSQEGLAGVFSTDTQYF	TGCGCCAGCAGCCAAGAGGGACTAGCGGGGGTATTCAGCACAGATACGCAGTATTTT
TRBD2	few	TRBJ2-1	TRBV18	CASSFLAGGLDNEQFF	TGTGCCAGCTCATTTCTAGCGGGAGGGTTAGACAATGAGCAGTTCTTC
TRBD2	.	TRBJ2-1	TRBV28	CASSSLAGVNNEQFF	TGTGCCAGCAGCTCACTAGCGGGAGTAAACAATGAGCAGTTCTTC
TRBD2	.	TRBJ2-1	TRBV6-5	CASSYYGTSGSYEQFF	TGTGCCAGCAGTTACTACGGGACTAGCGGGAGTTATGAGCAGTTCTTC
TRBD1	few	TRBJ1-2	TRBV28	CASSGTGGAYGYTF	TGTGCCAGCAGTGGGACAGGGGGAGCCTATGGCTACACCTTC
.	.	TRBJ2-1	TRBV27	CASRSSKKSSYNEQFF	TGTGCCAGCCGGTCATCCAAGAAGAGCTCCTACAATGAGCAGTTCTTC
.	.	TRBJ2-3	TRBV19	CASSISKPDTQYF	TGTGCCAGTAGTATTAGCAAACCAGATACGCAGTATTTT
.	.	TRBJ2-7	TRBV5-4	CASSSGRAEQYF	TGTGCCAGCAGCTCGGGAAGGGCCGAGCAGTACTTC
TRBD1	.	TRBJ1-1	TRBV9	CASSFTGDMNTEAFF	TGTGCCAGCAGCTTTACAGGGGATATGAACACTGAAGCTTTCTTT
.	.	TRBJ1-3	TRBV25-1	CASSESGRVGNTIYF	TGTGCCAGCAGTGAATCGGGGAGAGTTGGAAACACCATATATTTT
.	.	TRBJ2-3	TRBV29-1	CSVEDYRTDTQYF	TGCAGCGTTGAGGACTATCGCACAGATACGCAGTATTTT
TRBD1	.	TRBJ1-1	TRBV4-2	CASSQDLDRGRTEAFF	TGTGCCAGCAGCCAAGATTTGGACAGGGGGCGGACTGAAGCTTTCTTT
.	.	TRBJ2-2	TRBV6-4	CASSDSDGTGELFF	TGTGCCAGCAGTGACTCAGACGGGACCGGGGAGCTGTTTTTT
.	.	TRBJ1-2	TRBV2	CASTPTVYGYTF	TGTGCCAGCACCCCAACAGTCTACGGCTACACCTTC